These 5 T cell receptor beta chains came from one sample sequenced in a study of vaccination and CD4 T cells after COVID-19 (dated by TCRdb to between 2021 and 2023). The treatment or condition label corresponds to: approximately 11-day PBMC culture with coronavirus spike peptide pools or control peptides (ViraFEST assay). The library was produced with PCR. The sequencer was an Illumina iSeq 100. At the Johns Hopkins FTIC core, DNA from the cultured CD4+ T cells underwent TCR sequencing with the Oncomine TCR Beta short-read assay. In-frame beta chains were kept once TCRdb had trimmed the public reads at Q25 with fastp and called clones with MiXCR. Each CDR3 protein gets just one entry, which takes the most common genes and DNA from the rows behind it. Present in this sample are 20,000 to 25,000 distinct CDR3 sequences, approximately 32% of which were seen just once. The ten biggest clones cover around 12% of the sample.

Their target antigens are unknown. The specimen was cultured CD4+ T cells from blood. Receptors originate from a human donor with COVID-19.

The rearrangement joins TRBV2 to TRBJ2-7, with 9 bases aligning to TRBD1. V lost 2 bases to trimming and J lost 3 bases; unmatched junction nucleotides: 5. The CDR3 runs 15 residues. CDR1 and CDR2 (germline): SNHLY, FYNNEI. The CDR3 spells CASSESGQGNYEQYF. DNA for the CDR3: TGTGCCAGCAGTGAATCGGGACAGGGAAACTACGAGCAGTACTTC. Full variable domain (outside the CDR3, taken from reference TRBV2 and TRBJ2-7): EPEVTQTPSHQVTQMGQEVILRCVPISNHLYFYWYRQILGQKVEFLVSFYNNEISEKSEIFDDQFSVERPDGSNFTLKIRSTKLEDSAMYFCASSESGQGNYEQYFGPGTRLTVT.

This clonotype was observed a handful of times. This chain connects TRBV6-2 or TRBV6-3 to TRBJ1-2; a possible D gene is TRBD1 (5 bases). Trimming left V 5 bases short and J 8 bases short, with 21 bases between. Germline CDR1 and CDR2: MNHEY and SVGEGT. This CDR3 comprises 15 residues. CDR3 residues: CASSTLMAGSSGYTF. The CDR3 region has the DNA TGTGCCAGCAGTACCCTTATGGCAGGGTCGAGCGGCTACACCTTC.

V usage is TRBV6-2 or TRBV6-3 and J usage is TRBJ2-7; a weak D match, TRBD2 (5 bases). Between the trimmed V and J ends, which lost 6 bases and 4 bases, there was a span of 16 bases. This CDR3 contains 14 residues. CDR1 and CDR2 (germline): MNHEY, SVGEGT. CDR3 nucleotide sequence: TGTGCCAGCAGAACCCGGGGAAATTTATACGAGCAGTACTTC. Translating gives CASRTRGNLYEQYF.

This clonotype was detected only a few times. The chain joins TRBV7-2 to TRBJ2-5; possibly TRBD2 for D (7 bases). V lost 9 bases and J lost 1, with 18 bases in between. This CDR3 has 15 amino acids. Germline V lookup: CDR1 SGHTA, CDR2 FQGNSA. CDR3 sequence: CASAKGGAAQETQYF. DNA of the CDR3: TGTGCCAGTGCGAAAGGGGGGGCGGCCCAAGAGACCCAGTACTTC.

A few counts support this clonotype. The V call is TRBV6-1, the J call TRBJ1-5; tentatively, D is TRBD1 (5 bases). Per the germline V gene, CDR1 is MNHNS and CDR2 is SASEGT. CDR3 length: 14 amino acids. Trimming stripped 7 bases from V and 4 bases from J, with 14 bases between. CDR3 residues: CASNPDGGNQPQHF. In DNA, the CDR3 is TGTGCCAGCAACCCGGACGGGGGGAATCAGCCCCAGCATTTT.